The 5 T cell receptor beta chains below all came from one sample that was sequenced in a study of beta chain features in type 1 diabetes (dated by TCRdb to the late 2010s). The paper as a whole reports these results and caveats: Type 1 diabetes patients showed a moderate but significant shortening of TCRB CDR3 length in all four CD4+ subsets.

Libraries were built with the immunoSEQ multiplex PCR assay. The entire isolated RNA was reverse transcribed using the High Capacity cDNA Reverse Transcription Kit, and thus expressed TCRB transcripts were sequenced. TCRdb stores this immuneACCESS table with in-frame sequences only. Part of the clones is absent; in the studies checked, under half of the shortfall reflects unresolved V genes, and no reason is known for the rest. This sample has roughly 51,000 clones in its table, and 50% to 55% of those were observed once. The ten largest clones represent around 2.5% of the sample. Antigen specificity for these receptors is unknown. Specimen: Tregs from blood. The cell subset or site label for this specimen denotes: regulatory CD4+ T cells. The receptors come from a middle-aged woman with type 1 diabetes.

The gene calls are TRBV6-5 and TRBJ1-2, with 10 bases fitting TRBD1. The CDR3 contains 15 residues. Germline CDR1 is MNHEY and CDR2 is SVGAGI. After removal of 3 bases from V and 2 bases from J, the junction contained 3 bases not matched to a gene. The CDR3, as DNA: TGTGCCAGCAGTTATAGGACAGGGGGAAACTATGGCTACACCTTC. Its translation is CASSYRTGGNYGYTF.

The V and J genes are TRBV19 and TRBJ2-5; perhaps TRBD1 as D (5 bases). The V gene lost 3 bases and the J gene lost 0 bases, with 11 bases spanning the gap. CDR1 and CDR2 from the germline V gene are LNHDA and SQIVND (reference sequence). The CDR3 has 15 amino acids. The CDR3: CASSMGQLNQETQYF. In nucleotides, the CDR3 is TGTGCCAGTAGTATGGGGCAGCTCAACCAAGAGACCCAGTACTTC.

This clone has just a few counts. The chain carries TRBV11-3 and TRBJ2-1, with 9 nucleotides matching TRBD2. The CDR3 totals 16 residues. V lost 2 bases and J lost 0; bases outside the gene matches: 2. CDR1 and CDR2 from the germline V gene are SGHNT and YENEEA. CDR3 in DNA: TGTGCCAGCAGCTTAATTAGCGGGAGCTCCTACAATGAGCAGTTCTTC. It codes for CASSLISGSSYNEQFF.

The chain's CDR3 is CASSPLAGGRNYNEQFF. CDR3 nucleotide sequence: TGTGCCAGCAGCCCCTTGGCGGGAGGGCGAAACTACAATGAGCAGTTCTTC. V usage is TRBV7-2 and J usage is TRBJ2-1; 9 bases match TRBD2. This CDR3 region has 17 residues. Germline values: CDR1 SGHTA, CDR2 FQGNSA. The V gene end was trimmed by 5 bases and the J gene end by 3 bases; junction bases not matched to a gene: 11.

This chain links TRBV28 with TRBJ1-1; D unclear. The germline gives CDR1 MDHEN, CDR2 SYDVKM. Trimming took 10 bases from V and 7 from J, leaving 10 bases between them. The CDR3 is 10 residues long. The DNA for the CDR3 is TGTGCCACGACTCGGGGTGAAGCTTTCTTT. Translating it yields CATTRGEAFF.